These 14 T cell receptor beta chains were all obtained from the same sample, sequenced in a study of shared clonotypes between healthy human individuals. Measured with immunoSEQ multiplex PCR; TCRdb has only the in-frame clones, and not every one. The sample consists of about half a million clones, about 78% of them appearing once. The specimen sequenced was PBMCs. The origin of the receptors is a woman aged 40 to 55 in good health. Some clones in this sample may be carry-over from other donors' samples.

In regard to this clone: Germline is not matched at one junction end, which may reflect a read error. Here the CDR3 reads CASSLGGAGKEETQYF. The CDR3 coding sequence is TGTGCTAGCAGTCTGGGGGGAGCAGGTAAAGAAGAGACCCAGTACTTC. The V gene is TRBV7-7, the J gene TRBJ2-5, with D perhaps TRBD2 (6 bases). Germline CDR1 and CDR2: SSHAT and FNYEAQ (reference sequence). The CDR3 is made up of 16 amino acids. Filled out from reference TRBV7-7 and TRBJ2-5, the complete variable domain reads GAGVSQSPRYKVTKRGQDVTLRCDPISSHATLYWYQQALGQGPEFLTYFNYEAQPDKSGLPSDRFSAERPEGSISTLTIQRTEQRDSAMYRCASSLGGAGKEETQYFGPGTRLLVL.

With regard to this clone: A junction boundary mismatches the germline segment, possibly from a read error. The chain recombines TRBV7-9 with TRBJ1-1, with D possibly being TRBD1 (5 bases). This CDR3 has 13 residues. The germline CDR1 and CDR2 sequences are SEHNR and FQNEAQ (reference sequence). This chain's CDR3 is CASTLQVSTEAFF. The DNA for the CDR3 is TGTGCCAGCACCTTACAGGTGAGCACTGAAGCTTTCTTT.

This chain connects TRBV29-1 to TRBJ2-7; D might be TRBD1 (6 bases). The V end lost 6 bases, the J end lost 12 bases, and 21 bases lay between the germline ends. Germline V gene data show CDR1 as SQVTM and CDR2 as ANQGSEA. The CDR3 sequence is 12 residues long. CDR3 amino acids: CSVGDTLIFGYF. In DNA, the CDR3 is TGCAGCGTCGGGGACACCCTAATCTTTGGGTACTTC.

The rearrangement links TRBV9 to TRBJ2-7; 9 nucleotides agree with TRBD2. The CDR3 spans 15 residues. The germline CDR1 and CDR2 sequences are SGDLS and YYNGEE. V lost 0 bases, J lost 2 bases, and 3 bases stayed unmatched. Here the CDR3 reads CASSVGLADAYEQYF. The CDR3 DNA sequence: TGTGCCAGCAGCGTAGGACTAGCGGACGCCTACGAGCAGTACTTC. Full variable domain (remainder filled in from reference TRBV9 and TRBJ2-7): DSGVTQTPKHLITATGQRVTLRCSPRSGDLSVYWYQQSLDQGLQFLIQYYNGEERAKGNILERFSAQQFPDLHSELNLSSLELGDSALYFCASSVGLADAYEQYFGPGTRLTVT.

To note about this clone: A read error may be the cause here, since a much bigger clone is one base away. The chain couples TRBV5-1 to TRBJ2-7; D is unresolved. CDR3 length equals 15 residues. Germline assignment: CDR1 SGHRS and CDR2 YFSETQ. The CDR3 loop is CASSLGSSGSYGQYF. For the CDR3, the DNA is TGCGCCAGCAGCTTGGGCTCCTCCGGGTCCTACGGGCAGTACTTC.

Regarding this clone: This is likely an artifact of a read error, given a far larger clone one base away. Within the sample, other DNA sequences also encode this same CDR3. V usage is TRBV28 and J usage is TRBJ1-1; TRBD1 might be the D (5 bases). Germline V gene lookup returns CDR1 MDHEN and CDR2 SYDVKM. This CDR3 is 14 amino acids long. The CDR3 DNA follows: TGTGCAAGCAGAAGGTGGGGGGAGAACACTGAAGCTTTCTTT. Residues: CASRRWGENTEAFF.

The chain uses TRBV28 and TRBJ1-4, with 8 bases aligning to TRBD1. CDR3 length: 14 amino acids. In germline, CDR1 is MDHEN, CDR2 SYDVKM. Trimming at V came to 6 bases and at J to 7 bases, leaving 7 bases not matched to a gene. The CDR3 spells CASSNGQGREKLFF. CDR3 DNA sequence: TGTGCCAGCAGCAACGGACAGGGTCGTGAAAAACTGTTTTTT. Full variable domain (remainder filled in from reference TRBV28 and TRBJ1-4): DVKVTQSSRYLVKRTGEKVFLECVQDMDHENMFWYRQDPGLGLRLIYFSYDVKMKEKGDIPEGYSVSREKKERFSLILESASTNQTSMYLCASSNGQGREKLFFGSGTQLSVL.

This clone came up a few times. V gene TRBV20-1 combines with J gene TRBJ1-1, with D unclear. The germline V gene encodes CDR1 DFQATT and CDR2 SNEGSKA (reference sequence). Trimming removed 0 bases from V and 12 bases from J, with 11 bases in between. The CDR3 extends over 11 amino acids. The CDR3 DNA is TGCAGTGCTAGAGACCGAGATGAGTCTTTCTTT. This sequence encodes CSARDRDESFF.

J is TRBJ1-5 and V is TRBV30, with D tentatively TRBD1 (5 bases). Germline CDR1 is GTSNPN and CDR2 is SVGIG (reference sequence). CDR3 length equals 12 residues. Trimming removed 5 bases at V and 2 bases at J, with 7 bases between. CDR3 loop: CAWAGGNQPQHF. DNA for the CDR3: TGTGCCTGGGCGGGGGGCAATCAGCCCCAGCATTTT.

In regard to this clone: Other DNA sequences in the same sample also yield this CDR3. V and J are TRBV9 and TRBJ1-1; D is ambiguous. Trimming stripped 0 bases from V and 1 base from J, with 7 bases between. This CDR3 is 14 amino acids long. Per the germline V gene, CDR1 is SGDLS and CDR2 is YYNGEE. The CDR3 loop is CASSVGGRNTEAFF. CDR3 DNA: TGTGCCAGCAGCGTAGGCGGCAGGAACACTGAAGCTTTCTTT.

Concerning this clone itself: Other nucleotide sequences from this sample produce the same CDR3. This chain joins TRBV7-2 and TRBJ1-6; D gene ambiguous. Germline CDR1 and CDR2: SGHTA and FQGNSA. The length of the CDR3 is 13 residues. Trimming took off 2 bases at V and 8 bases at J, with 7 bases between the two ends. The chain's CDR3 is CASSLSGDSPLHF. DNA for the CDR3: TGTGCCAGCAGCTTATCTGGCGATTCACCCCTCCACTTT.

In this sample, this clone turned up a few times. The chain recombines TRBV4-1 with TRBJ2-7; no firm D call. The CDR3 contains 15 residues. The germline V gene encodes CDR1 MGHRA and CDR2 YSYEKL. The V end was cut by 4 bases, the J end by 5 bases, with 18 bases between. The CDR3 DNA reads TGCGCCAGCAGCCCATGGGAAGGGATAAAAAACGAGCAGTACTTC. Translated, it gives CASSPWEGIKNEQYF.

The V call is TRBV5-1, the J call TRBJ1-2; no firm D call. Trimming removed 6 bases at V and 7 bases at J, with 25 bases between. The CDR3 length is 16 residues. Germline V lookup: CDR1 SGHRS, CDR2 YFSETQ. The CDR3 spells CASNPGGAELLRGYTF. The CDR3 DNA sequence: TGCGCCAGCAACCCCGGAGGCGCCGAACTATTGCGTGGCTACACCTTC.

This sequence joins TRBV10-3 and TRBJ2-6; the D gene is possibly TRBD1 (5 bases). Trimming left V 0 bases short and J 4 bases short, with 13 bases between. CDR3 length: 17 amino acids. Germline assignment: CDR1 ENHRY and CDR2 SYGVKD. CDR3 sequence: CAISESNPGIGANVLTF. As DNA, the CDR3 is TGTGCCATCAGTGAGTCGAATCCAGGGATCGGGGCCAACGTCCTGACTTTC.